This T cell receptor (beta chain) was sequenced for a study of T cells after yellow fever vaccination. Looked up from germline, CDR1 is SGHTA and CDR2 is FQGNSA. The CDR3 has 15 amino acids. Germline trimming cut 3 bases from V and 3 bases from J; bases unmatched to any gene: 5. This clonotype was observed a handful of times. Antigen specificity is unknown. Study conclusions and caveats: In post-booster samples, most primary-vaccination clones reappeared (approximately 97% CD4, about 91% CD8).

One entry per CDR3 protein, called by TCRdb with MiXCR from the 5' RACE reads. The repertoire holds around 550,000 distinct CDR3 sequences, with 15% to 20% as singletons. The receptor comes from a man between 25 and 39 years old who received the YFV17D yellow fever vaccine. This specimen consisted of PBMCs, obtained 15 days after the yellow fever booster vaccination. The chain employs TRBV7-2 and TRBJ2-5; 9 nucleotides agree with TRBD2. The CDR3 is CASSFPSGAKETQYF. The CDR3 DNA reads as TGTGCCAGCAGCTTCCCTAGCGGGGCGAAAGAGACCCAGTACTTC.